Below, 3 T cell receptor beta chains from the same sample are listed, as sequenced in a study of cytotoxic CD8 clonotypes in ibrutinib-treated CLL. Data came from immunoSEQ multiplex PCR; TCRdb stores just in-frame clones and leaves some out. The top ten clones hold 5.1% of a sample with more than 110,000 clones, approximately 80% of them seen once. The specimen was PBMCs, collected after 24 months of ibrutinib treatment. The receptors were sampled from a human donor with chronic lymphocytic leukemia.

The chain joins TRBV10-3 to TRBJ1-1; TRBD1 is a possible D gene (5 bases). CDR1 and CDR2 (germline): ENHRY, SYGVKD. V was cut by 6 bases and J by 0 bases, with 14 bases left in between. The CDR3 runs to 15 residues. The CDR3 DNA reads TGTGCCATCAGGGATTCCGGGACGTTGAACACTGAAGCTTTCTTT. This codes for CAIRDSGTLNTEAFF.

This clone was counted a few times. The chain is built from TRBV28 and TRBJ1-1, with D perhaps TRBD1 (6 bases). CDR1 and CDR2 (germline): MDHEN, SYDVKM. V dropped 6 bases and J dropped 1 base, with 15 bases sitting between them. CDR3 length: 15 amino acids. This CDR3 is CASSRRSGANTEAFF. In DNA, the CDR3 is TGTGCCAGCAGCCGCCGGTCGGGGGCGAACACTGAAGCTTTCTTT.

The chain joins TRBV19 to TRBJ2-7; D is unclear. CDR3 length: 14 residues. Germline CDR1 and CDR2: LNHDA and SQIVND (reference sequence). V gave up 7 bases and J gave up 3 bases, with 16 bases separating them. For the CDR3, the DNA is TGTGCCAGTACCCCCAGTGGCCAGAACTACGAGCAGTACTTC. It is translated as CASTPSGQNYEQYF.